These T cell receptor beta chains were read from a single sample in a study of cytomegalovirus exposure and HLA in healthy donors. TCRdb's table, derived via immunoSEQ multiplex PCR, lists solely in-frame clones and lacks some. The table has under 200,000 clones, around 83% seen once. Material for sequencing was PBMCs. The receptor source for this set is a man younger than 40 in good health and CMV-seropositive. Each CDR3 is given with its conserved first and last residue.

CDR3aa: CASSPDRESQPQHF
v_gene: TRBV18
j_gene: TRBJ1-5

CDR3aa: CASALAGDPGRNEQFF
v_gene: TRBV9
j_gene: TRBJ2-1

CDR3aa: CASSYSWGEGEKLFF
v_gene: TRBV6-6
j_gene: TRBJ1-4

CDR3aa: CAGAGTFNEQFF
v_gene: TRBV7-9
j_gene: TRBJ2-1

CDR3aa: CASNHHQGSYEQYF
v_gene: TRBV28
j_gene: TRBJ2-7

CDR3aa: CASSPLRAGGSLSTDTQYF
v_gene: TRBV4-3
j_gene: TRBJ2-3

CDR3aa: CASSPGLAGVYNEQFF
v_gene: TRBV7-2
j_gene: TRBJ2-1

CDR3aa: CASSSGGPNQPQHF
v_gene: TRBV2
j_gene: TRBJ1-5

CDR3aa: CASSRRQGAVTGELFF
v_gene: TRBV13
j_gene: TRBJ2-2

CDR3aa: CASTSETGLSTEAFF
v_gene: TRBV27
j_gene: TRBJ1-1

CDR3aa: CASSQATGGYSYEQYF
v_gene: TRBV4-2
j_gene: TRBJ2-7

CDR3aa: CASSHGTGAETQYF
v_gene: TRBV4-2
j_gene: TRBJ2-5

CDR3aa: CASSELSGWDTQYF
v_gene: TRBV25-1
j_gene: TRBJ2-3

CDR3aa: CASIPWAGTPDTQYF
v_gene: TRBV2
j_gene: TRBJ2-3

CDR3aa: CASSSLAGGAYNEQFF
v_gene: TRBV7-8
j_gene: TRBJ2-1

CDR3aa: CATSRNPNGVETQYF
v_gene: TRBV10-3
j_gene: TRBJ2-5

CDR3aa: CASSVSGRYTGELFF
v_gene: TRBV5-6
j_gene: TRBJ2-2

CDR3aa: CASSYSRRASSGYTF
v_gene: TRBV6-5
j_gene: TRBJ1-2

CDR3aa: CASSPTSGYYEQYF
v_gene: TRBV19
j_gene: TRBJ2-7

CDR3aa: CASSKIPLAGCNIQYF
v_gene: TRBV21-1
j_gene: TRBJ2-4

CDR3aa: CASSEPGVPKNIQYF
v_gene: TRBV10-2
j_gene: TRBJ2-4

CDR3aa: CASSPDQAGAGGEQFF
v_gene: TRBV28
j_gene: TRBJ2-1

CDR3aa: CASSADTYTEAFF
v_gene: TRBV25-1
j_gene: TRBJ1-1

CDR3aa: CASSLGGGERDTQYF
v_gene: TRBV11-2
j_gene: TRBJ2-3

CDR3aa: CASSPLPMRPPLTGELFF
v_gene: TRBV7-8
j_gene: TRBJ2-2

CDR3aa: CASSLVGGPTEAFF
v_gene: TRBV11-3
j_gene: TRBJ1-1

CDR3aa: CASSLAAGSTDTQYF
v_gene: TRBV5-4
j_gene: TRBJ2-3

CDR3aa: CASSLGGYYGGRDQGEQYF
v_gene: TRBV27
j_gene: TRBJ2-7

CDR3aa: CASSPLGEGLVYNEQFF
v_gene: TRBV4-2
j_gene: TRBJ2-1

CDR3aa: CASSLQGATGELFF
v_gene: TRBV27
j_gene: TRBJ2-2

CDR3aa: CASSPMAGGAVQYF
v_gene: TRBV5-1
j_gene: TRBJ2-4

CDR3aa: CASSMTGASAQPQHF
v_gene: TRBV7-2
j_gene: TRBJ1-5

CDR3aa: CASSGSQSREQFF
v_gene: TRBV6-6
j_gene: TRBJ2-1

CDR3aa: CASSSGVGNEKLFF
v_gene: TRBV7-9
j_gene: TRBJ1-4

CDR3aa: CASSYKAGSQETQYF
v_gene: TRBV6-5
j_gene: TRBJ2-5

CDR3aa: CASTPRRDPSGGEQFF
v_gene: TRBV4-3
j_gene: TRBJ2-1

CDR3aa: CASTQGAGKRGASGGKQFF
v_gene: TRBV19
j_gene: TRBJ2-1

CDR3aa: CASSLGGNTGELFF
v_gene: TRBV7-3
j_gene: TRBJ2-2

CDR3aa: CASGQGEYTEAFF
v_gene: TRBV6-1
j_gene: TRBJ1-1

CDR3aa: CASSGDRAGANVLTF
v_gene: TRBV6-4
j_gene: TRBJ2-6

CDR3aa: CASSPGGPGDEKLFF
v_gene: TRBV5-4
j_gene: TRBJ1-4

CDR3aa: CATATGSGLNTEAFF
v_gene: TRBV5-1
j_gene: TRBJ1-1

CDR3aa: CASSLRDSGLSTDTQYF
v_gene: TRBV7-6
j_gene: TRBJ2-3

CDR3aa: CASSLQTGDIQYF
v_gene: TRBV7-2
j_gene: TRBJ2-4

CDR3aa: CASSFSSTGTKLFF
v_gene: TRBV11-3
j_gene: TRBJ1-4

CDR3aa: CSSSRGQNEAFF
v_gene: TRBV7-9
j_gene: TRBJ1-1

CDR3aa: CAISPGQGADTQYF
v_gene: TRBV10-3
j_gene: TRBJ2-3

CDR3aa: CASSPRQGNEKLFF
v_gene: TRBV27
j_gene: TRBJ1-4

CDR3aa: CASSLTGAGELFF
v_gene: TRBV7-9
j_gene: TRBJ2-2